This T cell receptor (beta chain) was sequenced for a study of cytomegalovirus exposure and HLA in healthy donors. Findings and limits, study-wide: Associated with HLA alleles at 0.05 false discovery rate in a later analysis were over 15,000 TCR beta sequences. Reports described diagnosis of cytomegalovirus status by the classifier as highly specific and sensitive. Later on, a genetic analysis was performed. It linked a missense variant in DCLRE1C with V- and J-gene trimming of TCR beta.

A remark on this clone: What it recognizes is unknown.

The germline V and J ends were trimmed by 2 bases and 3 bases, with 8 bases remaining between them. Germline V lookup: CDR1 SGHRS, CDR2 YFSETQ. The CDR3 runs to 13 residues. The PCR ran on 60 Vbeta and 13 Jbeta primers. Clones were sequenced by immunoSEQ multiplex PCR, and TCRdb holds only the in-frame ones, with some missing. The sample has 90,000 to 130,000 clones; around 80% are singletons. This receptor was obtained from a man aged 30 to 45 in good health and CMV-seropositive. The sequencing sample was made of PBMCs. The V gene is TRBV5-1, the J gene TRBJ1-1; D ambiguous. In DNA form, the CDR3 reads TGCGCCAGCAGCTTCGGAGAGGACACTGAAGCTTTCTTT. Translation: CASSFGEDTEAFF.